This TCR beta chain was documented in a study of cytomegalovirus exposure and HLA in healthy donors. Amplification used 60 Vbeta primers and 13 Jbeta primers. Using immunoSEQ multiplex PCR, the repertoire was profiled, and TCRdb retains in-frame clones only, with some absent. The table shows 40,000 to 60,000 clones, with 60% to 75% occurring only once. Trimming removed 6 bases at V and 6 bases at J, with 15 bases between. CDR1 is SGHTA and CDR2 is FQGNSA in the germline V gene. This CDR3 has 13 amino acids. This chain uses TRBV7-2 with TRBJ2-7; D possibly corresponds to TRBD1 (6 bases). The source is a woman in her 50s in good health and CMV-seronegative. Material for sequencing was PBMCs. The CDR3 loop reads CASRSQGRGEQYF. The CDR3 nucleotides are TGTGCCAGCAGGAGTCAGGGGCGAGGCGAGCAGTACTTC.